A selection of T cell receptor beta chains follows, all from one sample in a study of response to subunit inactivated influenza vaccine. In TCRdb, the RT-PCR reads were re-called with MiXCR into one record per CDR3 protein. The table records around 790,000 distinct CDR3 sequences, 21% of them present only once. Sequencing was performed on PBMCs from blood, taken about 5 days after vaccination. These receptors were collected from a man between 45 and 60 years old who received an inactivated influenza vaccine. CDR3s include the opening cysteine and the closing phenylalanine or tryptophan. D genes are given only for firm matches. Size tells how often a clone was seen (once, few, many) or the class of an expanded clone, and some rows leave it out.

J	D	V	size	CDR3	DNA
TRBJ2-1	-	TRBV20-1	many	CSASDLGFYYNEQFF	TGCAGTGCTAGTGATCTCGGGTTCTACTACAATGAGCAGTTCTTC
TRBJ1-3	-	TRBV5-6	-	CASSRTWGSGNTIYF	TGTGCCAGCAGCCGGACATGGGGCTCTGGAAACACCATATATTTT
TRBJ2-3	-	TRBV18	-	CASSPPPSTDTQYF	TGTGCCAGCTCACCACCACCTAGCACAGATACGCAGTATTTT
TRBJ2-1	-	TRBV20-1	-	CSARDGQSSYNEQFF	TGCAGTGCTAGGGATGGGCAGAGCTCCTACAATGAGCAGTTCTTC
TRBJ1-5	-	TRBV20-1	-	CSARAYRDQPQHF	TGCAGTGCTAGAGCGTACAGAGATCAGCCCCAGCATTTT
TRBJ2-2	-	TRBV6-1	-	CASRGTAGANTGELFF	TGTGCCAGCAGGGGGACGGCAGGCGCGAACACCGGGGAGCTGTTTTTT
TRBJ1-2	-	TRBV20-1	few	CSARETVRYGYTF	TGCAGTGCTAGAGAGACAGTACGCTATGGCTACACCTTC
TRBJ2-7	TRBD2	TRBV20-1	many	CSACPSGSGYEQYF	TGCAGTGCCTGCCCTAGCGGGAGTGGCTACGAGCAGTACTTC
TRBJ2-2	TRBD1	TRBV11-2	-	CASSRQGYAGELFF	TGTGCCAGCAGCCGACAGGGGTACGCCGGGGAGCTGTTTTTT
TRBJ2-1	-	TRBV15	-	CATSGGGKNSYNEQFF	TGTGCCACCAGCGGTGGGGGGAAAAACTCCTACAATGAGCAGTTCTTC
TRBJ2-1	TRBD2	TRBV10-3	-	CAISSTSGSTYNEQFF	TGTGCCATCAGTAGTACTAGCGGGTCCACCTACAATGAGCAGTTCTTC
TRBJ2-7	-	TRBV24-1	few	CATSEGKSAINEQYF	TGTGCCACCAGTGAAGGAAAGTCAGCGATCAACGAGCAGTACTTC
TRBJ2-1	-	TRBV29-1	-	CSVRTPQTRIGAIEQFF	TGCAGCGTCCGAACACCCCAGACTCGTATCGGGGCGATTGAGCAGTTCTTC
TRBJ2-1	TRBD2	TRBV6-5	-	CASTVTGRGGNEQFF	TGTGCCAGCACCGTTACGGGTCGGGGGGGGAATGAGCAGTTCTTC
TRBJ2-7	TRBD2	TRBV18	-	CASSPPGWASGPNEQYF	TGTGCCAGCTCACCACCCGGATGGGCTAGCGGACCAAACGAGCAGTACTTC
TRBJ2-5	-	TRBV18	-	CASSPRATDKTQYF	TGTGCCAGCTCACCACGGGCCACGGATAAGACCCAGTACTTC
TRBJ2-6	-	TRBV20-1	few	CSARVGKISSGANVLTF	TGCAGTGCTAGGGTGGGAAAAATATCCTCTGGGGCCAACGTCCTGACTTTC
TRBJ2-4	-	TRBV4-3	few	CASSQETRGIQYF	TGCGCCAGCAGCCAAGAGACGCGAGGCATTCAGTACTTC
TRBJ2-2	-	TRBV4-3	-	CASSPGPPGTGELFF	TGCGCCAGCAGCCCTGGACCCCCTGGGACCGGGGAGCTGTTTTTT
TRBJ2-7	TRBD2	TRBV15	-	CATSREGASGREQYF	TGTGCCACCAGCAGAGAGGGGGCTAGCGGGAGGGAGCAGTACTTC
TRBJ2-1	-	TRBV13	-	CASSSQEIGYNEQFF	TGTGCCAGCAGCTCACAGGAGATAGGCTACAATGAGCAGTTCTTC
TRBJ2-7	-	TRBV5-1	-	CASSAGQIYEQYF	TGCGCCAGCAGCGCCGGCCAGATCTACGAGCAGTACTTC
TRBJ2-1	TRBD2	TRBV7-6	many	CASSPRTSGSSYNEQFF	TGTGCCAGCAGCCCGAGGACTAGCGGAAGCTCCTACAATGAGCAGTTCTTC
TRBJ2-2	-	TRBV3-1	-	CASSQRGAGSGELFF	TGTGCCAGCAGCCAGCGCGGGGCGGGGTCCGGGGAGCTGTTTTTT
TRBJ1-6	-	TRBV20-1	few	CSAIVSSYNSPLHF	TGCAGTGCTATAGTGAGCTCCTATAATTCACCCCTCCACTTT
TRBJ2-1	TRBD2	TRBV7-8	-	CASSSGLAGGNNEQFF	TGTGCCAGCAGCTCCGGACTAGCGGGGGGAAACAATGAGCAGTTCTTC
TRBJ2-3	-	TRBV11-2	once	CASSLFGLARASRTDTQYF	TGTGCCAGCAGCTTATTTGGTCTAGCGAGAGCCTCGCGCACAGATACGCAGTATTTT
TRBJ2-2	-	TRBV5-1	-	CASSLANANTGELFF	TGCGCCAGCAGCTTAGCGAACGCGAACACCGGGGAGCTGTTTTTT
TRBJ2-5	-	TRBV7-9	-	CASSFAPSGRRETQYF	TGTGCCAGCAGCTTCGCCCCTAGTGGGAGGAGGGAGACCCAGTACTTC
TRBJ2-7	-	TRBV21-1	-	CASTISGRYYEQYF	TGTGCCAGCACAATTAGCGGACGATATTACGAGCAGTACTTC
TRBJ2-3	TRBD2	TRBV7-2	few	CASSPALAGGTDTQYF	TGTGCCAGCAGCCCTGCACTAGCGGGGGGGACAGATACGCAGTATTTT
TRBJ2-7	-	TRBV7-9	-	CASSSTTGTYEQYF	TGTGCCAGCAGCTCCACTACGGGGACCTACGAGCAGTACTTC